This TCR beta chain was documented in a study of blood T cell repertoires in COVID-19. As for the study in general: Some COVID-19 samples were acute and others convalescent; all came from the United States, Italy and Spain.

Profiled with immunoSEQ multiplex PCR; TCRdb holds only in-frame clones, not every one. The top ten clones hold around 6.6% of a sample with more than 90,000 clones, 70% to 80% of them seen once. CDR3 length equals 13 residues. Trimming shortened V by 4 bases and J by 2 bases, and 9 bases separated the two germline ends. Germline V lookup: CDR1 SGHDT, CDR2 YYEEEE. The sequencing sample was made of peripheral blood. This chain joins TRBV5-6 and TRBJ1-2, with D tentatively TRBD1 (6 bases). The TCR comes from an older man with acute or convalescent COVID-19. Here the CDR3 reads CASSPDRNYGYTF. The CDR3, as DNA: TGTGCCAGCAGCCCGGACAGAAACTATGGCTACACCTTC.